This TCR beta chain emerged from a study of cytomegalovirus exposure and HLA in healthy donors. Primers: 60 Vbeta forward and 13 Jbeta reverse. Method: immunoSEQ multiplex PCR; TCRdb's copy keeps in-frame clones and lacks some. Of approximately 100,000 clones in the sample, roughly four fifths were seen once. The receptor was derived from a human donor in good health. Sequencing was carried out using PBMCs.

This CDR3 is CASSVALAGVINTGELFF. The CDR3 DNA reads as TGTGCCAGCAGCGTTGCGCTAGCGGGGGTGATAAACACCGGGGAGCTGTTTTTT. V is TRBV9 and J is TRBJ2-2; 10 bases align to TRBD2. The CDR3 contains 18 residues. Unmatched junction bases numbered 9, after V lost 2 bases and J lost 2 bases. In germline, CDR1 is SGDLS, CDR2 YYNGEE.